One sample yielded the 15 T cell receptor beta chains listed below, sequenced in a study of T cell repertoires in cytomegalovirus infection. A single record per CDR3 protein comes from TCRdb applying MiXCR to the reads. This sample has around 530,000 distinct CDR3 sequences, with roughly 29% found just once. The specimen was PBMCs. The receptors here all came from a human donor in good health (CMV status not recorded). Some clones in this sample may be carry-over from other donors' samples.

J is TRBJ1-5 and V is TRBV5-1; maybe TRBD1 (5 bases). This CDR3 comprises 16 residues. The V end lost 1 base, the J end lost 0 bases, and 11 bases lay between the germline ends. Germline assignment: CDR1 SGHRS and CDR2 YFSETQ. The CDR3 nucleotides read TGCGCCAGCAGCTTGTCCCCAGGGAGTAGCAATCAGCCCCAGCATTTT. It yields the protein CASSLSPGSSNQPQHF.

This clonotype occurred once. The chain employs TRBV18 and TRBJ2-5; 8 nucleotides agree with TRBD1. Germline-derived CDR1 and CDR2 are KGHSH and LQKENI. This CDR3 is built from 14 residues. V dropped 3 bases and J dropped 4; count of bases not matched to a gene: 4. In DNA form, the CDR3 reads TGTGCCAGCTCACCGCTCGGACAGGGAGAGACCCAGTACTTC. Amino acid sequence: CASSPLGQGETQYF.

This clonotype came up many times. The rearrangement links TRBV7-2 to TRBJ2-7, with TRBD2 matching over 8 bases. V gave up 3 bases and J gave up 5 bases; unmatched junction bases: 3. CDR1 is SGHTA, CDR2 FQGNSA, per germline. This CDR3 is 13 amino acids long. This CDR3 is CASSFQAGDEQYV. CDR3 in DNA: TGTGCCAGCAGCTTTCAAGCGGGAGACGAGCAGTACGTC.

The rearrangement links TRBV5-1 to TRBJ2-7; 13 positions agree with TRBD2. From germline, CDR1 is SGHRS and CDR2 YFSETQ. The V gene end was trimmed by 4 bases and the J gene end by 6 bases; junction bases not matched to a gene: 7. The CDR3 has 15 residues. CDR3 bases: TGCGCCAGCAGCCCGGGACTAGCGGGGCCCCCCGAGCAGTACGTC. Translation: CASSPGLAGPPEQYV.

The gene calls are TRBV19 and TRBJ1-1; TRBD1 is a possible D gene (6 bases). Trimming removed 4 bases at V and 0 bases at J, with 9 bases between. The CDR3 runs to 14 residues. Germline V gene lookup returns CDR1 LNHDA and CDR2 SQIVND (reference sequence). CDR3 bases: TGTGCCAGTAGTAACGACAGGCTGAACACTGAAGCTTTCTTT. Residues: CASSNDRLNTEAFF.

This rearrangement joins TRBV18 to TRBJ2-7, with D uncertain. Germline CDR1 reads KGHSH; CDR2 reads LQKENI. The CDR3 consists of 14 residues. Trimming shortened V by 2 bases and J by 6 bases, and 14 bases separated the two germline ends. The CDR3 reads CASSPIAAIREQYV. The CDR3 nucleotides are TGTGCCAGCTCACCAATTGCCGCTATCCGCGAGCAGTACGTC.

This clonotype was recorded a few times. The rearrangement uses TRBV28 and TRBJ2-1, with 11 bases identical to TRBD2. The CDR3 is 16 residues long. Germline CDR1 and CDR2: MDHEN and SYDVKM. V gave up 4 bases and J gave up 3 bases; unmatched junction bases: 5. For the CDR3, the DNA is TGTGCCAGCAGTTCCCCGCTAGCGGGAGGCTACAATGAGCAGTTCTTC. Translating gives CASSSPLAGGYNEQFF.

V is TRBV28 and J is TRBJ2-4; D is unclear. The CDR3 has 16 residues. V lost 1 base and J 1 base, leaving 11 bases between the germline ends. The germline CDR1 and CDR2 sequences are MDHEN and SYDVKM. CDR3 DNA sequence: TGTGCCAGCAGTTTATTGGTAGGGCCGGCCAAAAACATTCAGTACTTC. It yields the protein CASSLLVGPAKNIQYF.

In its sample, this clonotype was seen many times. The genes are TRBV7-2 and TRBJ1-1; the D is unclear. The V end lost 7 bases, the J end lost 1 base, and 10 bases lay between the germline ends. The CDR3 totals 13 residues. CDR1 is SGHTA and CDR2 is FQGNSA in the germline V gene. CDR3 sequence reads: CASNMKPNTEAFF. The DNA for the CDR3 is TGTGCCAGCAACATGAAACCGAACACTGAAGCTTTCTTT.

This rearrangement joins TRBV7-2 to TRBJ1-2, with D possibly matching TRBD1 (5 bases). Per the germline V gene, CDR1 is SGHTA and CDR2 is FQGNSA. The V and J ends lost 5 bases and 8 bases respectively, with 15 bases between them. This CDR3 is 13 amino acids long. The CDR3 here is CASSQTAGRGYTF. The CDR3 DNA reads as TGTGCCAGCAGCCAAACCGCAGGGCGAGGCTACACCTTC. The whole variable domain, remainder taken from reference TRBV7-2 and TRBJ1-2, is GAGVSQSPSNKVTEKGKDVELRCDPISGHTALYWYRQSLGQGLEFLIYFQGNSAPDKSGLPSDRFSAERTGGSVSTLTIQRTQQEDSAVYLCASSQTAGRGYTFGSGTRLTVV.

The chain links TRBV24-1 to TRBJ2-3; D is perhaps TRBD1 (6 bases). The germline V gene encodes CDR1 KGHDR and CDR2 SFDVKD. This CDR3 contains 13 residues. V was clipped by 4 bases and J by 9 bases, with 13 bases between them. The chain's CDR3 is CATSDIQGVTQYF. CDR3 DNA: TGTGCCACCAGTGACATACAGGGTGTCACGCAGTATTTT.

V usage is TRBV2 and J usage is TRBJ1-6, with 8 bases lining up with TRBD1. V gave up 5 bases and J gave up 7 bases; unmatched junction bases: 7. Germline-derived CDR1 and CDR2 are SNHLY and FYNNEI. The CDR3 extends over 15 amino acids. CDR3 protein: CASSNRGTRNSPLHF. The CDR3 coding sequence is TGTGCCAGCAGTAACAGGGGGACCCGGAATTCACCCCTCCACTTT.

In this sample, this clonotype turned up many times. The chain joins TRBV7-2 to TRBJ2-7; D is unresolved. The CDR3 runs to 16 residues. V was shortened by 5 bases and J by 3 bases, with 20 bases between the two germline ends. Germline V gene lookup returns CDR1 SGHTA and CDR2 FQGNSA. The CDR3: CASSPPSWSGVYEQYV. CDR3 in DNA: TGTGCCAGCAGCCCACCTTCTTGGTCGGGTGTCTACGAGCAGTACGTC.

This chain connects TRBV19 to TRBJ1-2, with 8 bases that match TRBD1. The CDR3 length is 15 residues. CDR1 LNHDA and CDR2 SQIVND come from the germline V gene (reference sequence). Losses at the gene ends were 4 bases for V and 5 bases for J; bases not matched to a gene: 9. CDR3 bases: TGTGCCAGTAGTACTCCGGACAGGGTCGTTTATGGCTACACCTTC. This codes for CASSTPDRVVYGYTF.

This clonotype was detected a few times. V is TRBV12-3 or TRBV12-4 and J is TRBJ2-1; 9 nucleotides match TRBD2. CDR3 size: 15 residues. J was trimmed by 9 bases and V by 0 bases; bases with no gene match: 6. As DNA, the CDR3 is TGTGCCAGCAGTTTAGCTAGCGGGAGAAATGGTGAGCAGTTCTTC. Translated: CASSLASGRNGEQFF.